This TCR beta chain was obtained from a study of T-cell memory formation after mild COVID-19. Study background: The two donors had largely donor-specific TCR clusters. Study outcomes and limitations: For contracting clones, CD4+ ones sat mainly in CM and EM, CD8+ in EMRA.

As concerns this clonotype: No antigen is known for it.

The authors produced TCR alpha and TCR beta cDNA libraries with sample barcodes and UMIs by 5'RACE using constant-segment primers. Via MiXCR, TCRdb re-called the 5' RACE reads, giving one row per CDR3 protein. The sample holds hundreds of thousands of distinct CDR3 sequences, about 16% seen once. The length of the CDR3 is 15 residues. V was shortened by 4 bases and J by 2 bases, with 12 bases between the two germline ends. The germline V gene encodes CDR1 DFQATT and CDR2 SNEGSKA (reference sequence). This clonotype was obtained from a man aged 18 to 29 who had mild COVID-19 (a few samples of this study predate the infection). Cell type and time point are not known. The chain joins TRBV20-1 to TRBJ2-6; a possible D gene is TRBD2 (6 bases). The sequenced sample consisted of PBMCs or a T cell subset sorted from them (not recorded which). This CDR3 reads CSATAGGPGANVLTF. CDR3 DNA sequence: TGCAGTGCTACCGCCGGGGGACCTGGGGCCAACGTCCTGACTTTC.